A single sample is the source of the 21 T cell receptor beta chains below, sequenced in a study of T cells after yellow fever vaccination. A single record per CDR3 protein comes from TCRdb applying MiXCR to the 5' RACE reads. The data show about 320,000 distinct CDR3 sequences, about 4.5% seen once. Sequenced here: PBMCs, sampled 15 days after the yellow fever booster vaccination. These receptors all come from a man between 18 and 35 years old who received the YFV17D yellow fever vaccine.

The table lists this clonotype with many counts. The gene calls are TRBV18 and TRBJ1-1; D is unresolved. V was pared by 3 bases and J by 7 bases, with 9 bases between. In germline, CDR1 is KGHSH, CDR2 LQKENI. The CDR3 runs 12 residues. The CDR3 loop reads CASSPIGDEAFF. Here the CDR3 DNA reads TGTGCCAGCTCACCCATCGGGGATGAAGCTTTCTTT.

At least ten counts were recorded for this clonotype. J is TRBJ1-1 and V is TRBV18; D uncertain. This CDR3 has 12 amino acids. Germline V lookup: CDR1 KGHSH, CDR2 LQKENI. Trimming took off 3 bases at V and 11 bases at J, with 13 bases between the two ends. The chain's CDR3 is CASSPSIEPAFF. CDR3 coding DNA: TGTGCCAGCTCACCGTCTATTGAGCCGGCTTTCTTT. The variable domain in full, with the rest retrieved from reference TRBV18 and TRBJ1-1, is NAGVMQNPRHLVRRRGQEARLRCSPMKGHSHVYWYRQLPEEGLKFMVYLQKENIIDESGMPKERFSAEFPKEGPSILRIQQVVRGDSAAYFCASSPSIEPAFFGQGTRLTVV.

This clonotype showed up many times. This chain links TRBV12-3 or TRBV12-4 with TRBJ2-1; 8 nucleotides match TRBD2. J lost 4 bases, V lost 6 bases, and 8 bases had no gene match. There are 15 residues in the CDR3. Here the CDR3 DNA reads TGTGCCAGCAGCCGGACTAGCCCACAATACAATGAGCAGTTCTTC. This codes for CASSRTSPQYNEQFF.

This clonotype has only a few counts. The chain employs TRBV28 and TRBJ2-1, with TRBD1 matching 8 bases. Germline CDR1 is MDHEN and CDR2 is SYDVKM. The CDR3 loop spans 14 amino acids. After removal of 6 bases from V and 5 bases from J, the junction contained 6 bases not matched to a gene. The CDR3 bases are TGTGCCAGCAGGCGGACAGGGTCCGACAATGAGCAGTTCTTC. This codes for CASRRTGSDNEQFF.

V usage is TRBV20-1 and J usage is TRBJ2-5; tentative D call: TRBD1 (6 bases). There are 14 residues in the CDR3. With 0 bases removed from V and 2 bases from J, the gap between germline ends came to 10 bases. Per germline, CDR1 DFQATT and CDR2 SNEGSKA (reference sequence). The CDR3 sequence: CSARDWTDQETQYF. The CDR3 bases are TGCAGTGCTAGAGATTGGACAGATCAAGAGACCCAGTACTTC.

This clonotype was seen repeatedly, ten times or more. The chain employs TRBV7-2 and TRBJ2-1, with 7 bases matching TRBD2. This CDR3 has 15 amino acids. Germline CDR1 and CDR2: SGHTA and FQGNSA. V trimming: 5 bases; J trimming: 6 bases; junction bases outside the gene matches: 10. The DNA for the CDR3 is TGTGCCAGCAGCCCCACAGGAGGGACTATCAATGAGCAGTTCTTC. Translation gives CASSPTGGTINEQFF.

This chain connects TRBV12-3 or TRBV12-4 to TRBJ2-1, with D tentatively TRBD1 or TRBD2 (5 bases each). The V end lost 6 bases, the J end lost 9 bases, and 12 bases lay between the germline ends. The CDR3 sequence is 12 residues long. CDR3: CASSSHGGEQFF. In DNA, the CDR3 is TGTGCCAGCAGCTCCCATGGGGGTGAGCAGTTCTTC.

This clonotype was found once. V and J are TRBV5-6 and TRBJ2-7, with D possibly being TRBD2 (5 bases). The CDR3 loop spans 13 amino acids. Germline V lookup: CDR1 SGHDT, CDR2 YYEEEE. V lost 2 bases, J lost 1 base, and 7 bases lay in between. Here the CDR3 DNA reads TGTGCCAGCAGCTTTGGACTGTCCTACGAGCAGTACTTC. Translation gives CASSFGLSYEQYF.

In this sample, this clonotype turned up a few times. The chain links TRBV20-1 to TRBJ2-1; D is unresolved. Per the germline V gene, CDR1 is DFQATT and CDR2 is SNEGSKA (reference sequence). Between the trimmed V and J ends, which lost 6 bases and 10 bases, there was a span of 4 bases. CDR3 length equals 8 residues. CDR3 in DNA: TGCAGTGCCTACGAGCAGTTCTTC. Translating gives CSAYEQFF.

Ten or more counts support this clonotype. The V call is TRBV6-1, the J call TRBJ2-7; D tentatively reads TRBD1 or TRBD2 (5 bases each). In germline, CDR1 is MNHNS, CDR2 SASEGT. There are 13 residues in the CDR3. V lost 4 bases and J 3 bases, leaving 10 bases between the germline ends. The CDR3 reads CASSVGANYEQYV. The CDR3 DNA is TGTGCCAGCAGTGTCGGGGCAAACTACGAGCAGTACGTC.

This chain links TRBV7-2 with TRBJ1-5; D is unresolved. Trimming cost V 1 base and J 4 bases, with 5 bases left between them. This CDR3 is 13 amino acids long. Germline CDR1 SGHTA, CDR2 FQGNSA. DNA of the CDR3: TGTGCCAGCAGCTTAGAGACGAATCAGCCCCAGCATTTT. This sequence encodes CASSLETNQPQHF.

In this sample, this clonotype turned up many times. This chain uses TRBV5-1 with TRBJ1-1; D is undetermined. V was trimmed by 4 bases and J by 0 bases, leaving 10 bases between them. Germline CDR1 and CDR2: SGHRS and YFSETQ. This CDR3 contains 14 residues. The CDR3 region is CASSPRQMNTEAFF. The CDR3 region has the DNA TGCGCCAGCAGCCCTCGGCAGATGAACACTGAAGCTTTCTTT. Full variable domain (missing parts from reference TRBV5-1 and TRBJ1-1): KAGVTQTPRYLIKTRGQQVTLSCSPISGHRSVSWYQQTPGQGLQFLFEYFSETQRNKGNFPGRFSGRQFSNSRSEMNVSTLELGDSALYLCASSPRQMNTEAFFGQGTRLTVV.

In this sample, this clonotype turned up a few times. This sequence joins TRBV27 and TRBJ2-5, with D unclear. CDR1 MNHEY and CDR2 SMNVEV come from the germline V gene (reference sequence). Trimming pared 6 bases from V and 0 bases from J, leaving 11 bases between. CDR3 length: 14 residues. CDR3 bases: TGTGCCAGCAGGGGAATGGGGTACCAAGAGACCCAGTACTTC. Translating gives CASRGMGYQETQYF.

This clonotype was observed many times. V gene TRBV29-1 combines with J gene TRBJ2-2, with 7 bases identical to TRBD1. The germline gives CDR1 SQVTM, CDR2 ANQGSEA. This CDR3 is built from 13 residues. The J segment lost 7 bases and the V segment lost 6 bases, leaving 8 bases of the junction unmatched. CDR3 protein: CSVERGLNGELFF. CDR3 bases: TGCAGCGTGGAAAGGGGGCTTAACGGGGAGCTGTTTTTT.

This clonotype was detected many times. The gene calls are TRBV4-1 and TRBJ2-5, with D possibly TRBD1 on 7 matching bases. Looked up from germline, CDR1 is MGHRA and CDR2 is YSYEKL. The V gene lost 4 bases and the J gene lost 3 bases, with 15 bases spanning the gap. The CDR3 extends over 15 amino acids. DNA of the CDR3: TGCGCCAGCAGCCCGGGGGTCAGGGGGGAAGAGACCCAGTACTTC. It yields the protein CASSPGVRGEETQYF.

This sequence joins TRBV12-3 or TRBV12-4 and TRBJ2-1; 10 nucleotides line up with TRBD1. CDR3 length: 15 amino acids. V shed 4 bases, J shed 5 bases, and the junction held 5 bases outside the gene matches. The CDR3 sequence: CASSSGTGVDNEQFF. In nucleotides, the CDR3 is TGTGCCAGCAGTTCCGGGACAGGGGTGGACAATGAGCAGTTCTTC.

The V call is TRBV5-1, the J call TRBJ2-7; possible D gene TRBD1, 6 bases. From germline, CDR1 is SGHRS and CDR2 YFSETQ. This CDR3 contains 13 residues. V lost 2 bases and J 4 bases, leaving 10 bases between the germline ends. CDR3 in amino acids: CASSFRTDYEQYF. In nucleotides, the CDR3 is TGCGCCAGCAGCTTCCGGACAGATTACGAGCAGTACTTC.

This clonotype was seen only a few times. The V gene is TRBV30, the J gene TRBJ1-1; D remains ambiguous. The CDR3 runs to 14 residues. With 0 bases removed from V and 8 bases from J, the gap between germline ends came to 16 bases. Germline V gene sequence: CDR1 GTSNPN, CDR2 SVGIG (reference sequence). The CDR3 nucleotides read TGTGCCTGGAGTGTACCGGCACCCGGAGCCGAAGCTTTCTTT. It specifies CAWSVPAPGAEAFF.

This clonotype was seen repeatedly, ten times or more. The J gene is TRBJ2-3, the V gene TRBV4-3; 9 bases are a match to TRBD2. Looked up from germline, CDR1 is LGHNA and CDR2 is YSLEER. The CDR3 length is 18 residues. Losses at the gene ends were 2 bases for V and 4 bases for J; bases not matched to a gene: 13. CDR3 amino acids: CASSQYHGASGDADTQYF. The DNA of the CDR3 is TGCGCCAGCAGCCAATACCACGGCGCTAGCGGGGACGCAGATACGCAGTATTTT.

This sequence joins TRBV3-1 and TRBJ2-1; 11 nucleotides align to TRBD1. The CDR3 covers 16 residues. The germline gives CDR1 LGHDT, CDR2 YNNKEL (reference sequence). V was pared by 1 base and J by 7 bases, with 6 bases of the junction left unmatched. The CDR3: CASSQVGQGVWNEQFF. CDR3 DNA sequence: TGTGCCAGCAGCCAAGTGGGACAGGGGGTTTGGAATGAGCAGTTCTTC.

This clonotype was picked up a small number of times. The genes are TRBV7-2 and TRBJ2-2; D unresolved. V lost 2 bases, J lost 13 bases, and 11 bases lay in between. The CDR3 contains 12 residues. Germline loops: CDR1 SGHTA, CDR2 FQGNSA. This CDR3 reads CASSLKQWRLFF. The DNA of the CDR3 is TGTGCCAGCAGCTTAAAACAGTGGCGGCTGTTTTTT.